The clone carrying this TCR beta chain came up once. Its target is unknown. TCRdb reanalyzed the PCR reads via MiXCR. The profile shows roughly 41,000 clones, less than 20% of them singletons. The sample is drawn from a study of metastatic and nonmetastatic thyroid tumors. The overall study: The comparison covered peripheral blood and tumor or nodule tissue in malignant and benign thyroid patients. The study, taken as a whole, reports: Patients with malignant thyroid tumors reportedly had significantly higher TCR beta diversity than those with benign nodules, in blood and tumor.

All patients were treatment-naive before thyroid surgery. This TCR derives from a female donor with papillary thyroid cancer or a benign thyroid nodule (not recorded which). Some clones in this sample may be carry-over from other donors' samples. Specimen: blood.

CDR3 sequence reads: CASSVGGSSKNSPLHF. DNA for the CDR3: TGTGCCAGCAGCGTAGGAGGTTCATCTAAAAATTCACCCCTCCACTTT. V and J are TRBV9 and TRBJ1-6; D is ambiguous. Germline V gene sequence: CDR1 SGDLS, CDR2 YYNGEE. The CDR3 is 16 amino acids. The V end lost 0 bases, the J end lost 7 bases, and 14 bases lay between the germline ends.